A selection of T cell receptor beta chains follows, all from one sample in a study of blood T cell repertoires in COVID-19. Clones were read by immunoSEQ multiplex PCR, and TCRdb kept only the in-frame ones, dropping some. The table records 50,000 to 65,000 clones, approximately 72% of them present only once. The sample consisted of peripheral blood. The receptors shown here come from a woman in her 70s with COVID-19, enrolled during active disease. Both conserved end residues are part of each CDR3. D genes are given only for firm matches.

>TRBJ1-2|12|TRBV2|TRBD1
CASGTGSYGYTF
>TRBJ2-5|19|TRBV3-1/TRBV3-2|TRBD2
CASSHGIGLGLAGVETQYF
>TRBJ2-3|13|TRBV9|-
CASSVTGEDTQYF
>TRBJ1-5|15|TRBV7-2|-
CASSLGGQDGQPQHF
>TRBJ1-2|14|TRBV5-1|-
CASSQGGEGYGYTF
>TRBJ1-6|17|TRBV18|TRBD1
CASSPPEGAAYNSPLHF
>TRBJ2-6|15|TRBV28|-
CASSDISSGANVLTF
>TRBJ1-2|13|TRBV9|-
CASSVVGGSGYTF
>TRBJ1-6|15|TRBV7-3|TRBD1
CASSLLGQGSSPLHF
>TRBJ2-2|16|TRBV5-4|-
CASSLEVQVNTGELFF
>TRBJ1-3|15|TRBV18|TRBD1
CASSPGQGAVNTIYF
>TRBJ2-2|16|TRBV5-6|TRBD2
CASSPLAGTNTGELFF
>TRBJ1-5|13|TRBV21-1|-
CASSKSGNQPQHF
>TRBJ1-3|16|TRBV19|TRBD1
CASTQGDRGTGNTIYF
>TRBJ2-5|11|TRBV5-6|-
CASSLLETQYF
>TRBJ2-5|14|TRBV7-3|TRBD2
CASSPSGGEETQYF
>TRBJ1-2|14|TRBV6-6|TRBD1
CASNENRGRGGYTF
>TRBJ2-1|16|TRBV27|TRBD1
CASSPRDRVVYNEQFF
>TRBJ2-1|13|TRBV19|TRBD2
CASRRLAGDEQFF
>TRBJ1-1|14|TRBV19|TRBD1
CASSKSQGVVEAFF
>TRBJ2-1|16|TRBV7-3|-
CASSLIGLASGDEQFF
>TRBJ1-4|14|TRBV5-1|TRBD1
CASSLGQGNEKLFF
>TRBJ2-2|16|TRBV2|TRBD1
CASQTQEGAGGGELFF
>TRBJ1-6|15|TRBV5-1|TRBD1
CASNPTGAGDSPLHF
>TRBJ2-7|13|TRBV11-2|-
CASSRQRVYEQYF
>TRBJ1-5|14|TRBV3-1/TRBV3-2|-
CASSLSRGHQPQHF
>TRBJ1-6|13|TRBV6-2/TRBV6-3|-
CASSYRGNSPLHF
>TRBJ2-3|17|TRBV6-6|TRBD1
CASSPPEGQGASDTQYF
>TRBJ2-1|13|TRBV15|-
CATSRDHGNEQFF
>TRBJ1-4|14|TRBV7-8|-
CASSPGLGYEKLFF
>TRBJ1-2|13|TRBV25-1|TRBD1
CASSEGGTGGYTF
>TRBJ2-1|14|TRBV11-3|TRBD2
CASSETSGYNEQFF
>TRBJ2-1|14|TRBV7-2|-
CASSLALVGNEQFF
>TRBJ1-5|13|TRBV18|-
CASSQQGDQPQHF
>TRBJ1-2|13|TRBV18|-
CASSPKGNYGYTF
>TRBJ2-5|13|TRBV24-1|-
CATSSGPQETQYF
>TRBJ1-6|16|TRBV4-3|TRBD1
CASSQEVTGDSAPLHF
>TRBJ1-1|16|TRBV6-2/TRBV6-3|TRBD1
CASSSTDRGLVSEAFF
>TRBJ1-2|14|TRBV7-9|-
CASSLGRVPYGYTF
>TRBJ1-2|14|TRBV18|TRBD1
CASSTMTGEYGYTF
>TRBJ2-3|12|TRBV7-2|-
CASSPSTDTQYF
>TRBJ1-5|15|TRBV18|TRBD1
CASAEGQGAVQPQHF